Ten or more counts support the clone carrying this T cell receptor (beta chain). It was RNA transcripts that yielded the amplified TCR beta CDR3 regions. The TCR CDR3 first-round RT-PCR relied on the HTBI primer set. TCRdb re-called the multiplex PCR reads through MiXCR, storing one row per CDR3 protein. Here the sample spans 250,000 to 300,000 distinct CDR3 sequences, 13% being singletons. This record belongs to a study of T cells in Graves' hyperthyroidism and ophthalmopathy. Each diagnosis was grounded in clinical symptoms, serum thyroxine and TRAb, thyroid ultrasound, and orbital computed tomography. This CDR3 is 14 amino acids long. Trimming took 1 base from V and 7 from J; bases not matched to a gene: 5. The germline CDR1 and CDR2 sequences are SGHKS and YYEKEE (reference sequence).

The clonotype originates from a woman in her twenties or thirties with Graves' hyperthyroidism that later progressed to Graves' ophthalmopathy. This chain connects TRBV5-5 to TRBJ2-1, with 7 bases that match TRBD2. Specimen: blood. CDR3 nucleotides: TGTGCCAGCAGCTTGACGGGACTACTGAATGAGCAGTTCTTC. Its protein product is CASSLTGLLNEQFF.